This paragraph covers one T cell receptor beta chain sequence. CD45RO-negative cells were positively selected for CCR7, leaving out terminally differentiated effector memory CD45RA+ cells. This sample stems from a study of shared clonotypes between healthy human individuals. The table came from immunoSEQ multiplex PCR; TCRdb's copy has only in-frame clones and leaves some out. The sample carries 700,000 to 950,000 clones, 95% to 97% recorded once. The germline V gene has CDR1 MGHRA and CDR2 YSYEKL. Trimming cost V 4 bases and J 4 bases, with 11 bases left between them. This CDR3 contains 14 residues. The chain joins TRBV4-1 to TRBJ1-3, with a tentative D call TRBD1 (6 bases). The clonotype was recovered from a man aged 25-45 years in good health. The sequencing sample was made of naive CD8+ T cells sorted from blood. The CDR3 bases are TGCGCCAGCAGCCTTTACAGGGAGGGAAACACCATATATTTT. Translation: CASSLYREGNTIYF.